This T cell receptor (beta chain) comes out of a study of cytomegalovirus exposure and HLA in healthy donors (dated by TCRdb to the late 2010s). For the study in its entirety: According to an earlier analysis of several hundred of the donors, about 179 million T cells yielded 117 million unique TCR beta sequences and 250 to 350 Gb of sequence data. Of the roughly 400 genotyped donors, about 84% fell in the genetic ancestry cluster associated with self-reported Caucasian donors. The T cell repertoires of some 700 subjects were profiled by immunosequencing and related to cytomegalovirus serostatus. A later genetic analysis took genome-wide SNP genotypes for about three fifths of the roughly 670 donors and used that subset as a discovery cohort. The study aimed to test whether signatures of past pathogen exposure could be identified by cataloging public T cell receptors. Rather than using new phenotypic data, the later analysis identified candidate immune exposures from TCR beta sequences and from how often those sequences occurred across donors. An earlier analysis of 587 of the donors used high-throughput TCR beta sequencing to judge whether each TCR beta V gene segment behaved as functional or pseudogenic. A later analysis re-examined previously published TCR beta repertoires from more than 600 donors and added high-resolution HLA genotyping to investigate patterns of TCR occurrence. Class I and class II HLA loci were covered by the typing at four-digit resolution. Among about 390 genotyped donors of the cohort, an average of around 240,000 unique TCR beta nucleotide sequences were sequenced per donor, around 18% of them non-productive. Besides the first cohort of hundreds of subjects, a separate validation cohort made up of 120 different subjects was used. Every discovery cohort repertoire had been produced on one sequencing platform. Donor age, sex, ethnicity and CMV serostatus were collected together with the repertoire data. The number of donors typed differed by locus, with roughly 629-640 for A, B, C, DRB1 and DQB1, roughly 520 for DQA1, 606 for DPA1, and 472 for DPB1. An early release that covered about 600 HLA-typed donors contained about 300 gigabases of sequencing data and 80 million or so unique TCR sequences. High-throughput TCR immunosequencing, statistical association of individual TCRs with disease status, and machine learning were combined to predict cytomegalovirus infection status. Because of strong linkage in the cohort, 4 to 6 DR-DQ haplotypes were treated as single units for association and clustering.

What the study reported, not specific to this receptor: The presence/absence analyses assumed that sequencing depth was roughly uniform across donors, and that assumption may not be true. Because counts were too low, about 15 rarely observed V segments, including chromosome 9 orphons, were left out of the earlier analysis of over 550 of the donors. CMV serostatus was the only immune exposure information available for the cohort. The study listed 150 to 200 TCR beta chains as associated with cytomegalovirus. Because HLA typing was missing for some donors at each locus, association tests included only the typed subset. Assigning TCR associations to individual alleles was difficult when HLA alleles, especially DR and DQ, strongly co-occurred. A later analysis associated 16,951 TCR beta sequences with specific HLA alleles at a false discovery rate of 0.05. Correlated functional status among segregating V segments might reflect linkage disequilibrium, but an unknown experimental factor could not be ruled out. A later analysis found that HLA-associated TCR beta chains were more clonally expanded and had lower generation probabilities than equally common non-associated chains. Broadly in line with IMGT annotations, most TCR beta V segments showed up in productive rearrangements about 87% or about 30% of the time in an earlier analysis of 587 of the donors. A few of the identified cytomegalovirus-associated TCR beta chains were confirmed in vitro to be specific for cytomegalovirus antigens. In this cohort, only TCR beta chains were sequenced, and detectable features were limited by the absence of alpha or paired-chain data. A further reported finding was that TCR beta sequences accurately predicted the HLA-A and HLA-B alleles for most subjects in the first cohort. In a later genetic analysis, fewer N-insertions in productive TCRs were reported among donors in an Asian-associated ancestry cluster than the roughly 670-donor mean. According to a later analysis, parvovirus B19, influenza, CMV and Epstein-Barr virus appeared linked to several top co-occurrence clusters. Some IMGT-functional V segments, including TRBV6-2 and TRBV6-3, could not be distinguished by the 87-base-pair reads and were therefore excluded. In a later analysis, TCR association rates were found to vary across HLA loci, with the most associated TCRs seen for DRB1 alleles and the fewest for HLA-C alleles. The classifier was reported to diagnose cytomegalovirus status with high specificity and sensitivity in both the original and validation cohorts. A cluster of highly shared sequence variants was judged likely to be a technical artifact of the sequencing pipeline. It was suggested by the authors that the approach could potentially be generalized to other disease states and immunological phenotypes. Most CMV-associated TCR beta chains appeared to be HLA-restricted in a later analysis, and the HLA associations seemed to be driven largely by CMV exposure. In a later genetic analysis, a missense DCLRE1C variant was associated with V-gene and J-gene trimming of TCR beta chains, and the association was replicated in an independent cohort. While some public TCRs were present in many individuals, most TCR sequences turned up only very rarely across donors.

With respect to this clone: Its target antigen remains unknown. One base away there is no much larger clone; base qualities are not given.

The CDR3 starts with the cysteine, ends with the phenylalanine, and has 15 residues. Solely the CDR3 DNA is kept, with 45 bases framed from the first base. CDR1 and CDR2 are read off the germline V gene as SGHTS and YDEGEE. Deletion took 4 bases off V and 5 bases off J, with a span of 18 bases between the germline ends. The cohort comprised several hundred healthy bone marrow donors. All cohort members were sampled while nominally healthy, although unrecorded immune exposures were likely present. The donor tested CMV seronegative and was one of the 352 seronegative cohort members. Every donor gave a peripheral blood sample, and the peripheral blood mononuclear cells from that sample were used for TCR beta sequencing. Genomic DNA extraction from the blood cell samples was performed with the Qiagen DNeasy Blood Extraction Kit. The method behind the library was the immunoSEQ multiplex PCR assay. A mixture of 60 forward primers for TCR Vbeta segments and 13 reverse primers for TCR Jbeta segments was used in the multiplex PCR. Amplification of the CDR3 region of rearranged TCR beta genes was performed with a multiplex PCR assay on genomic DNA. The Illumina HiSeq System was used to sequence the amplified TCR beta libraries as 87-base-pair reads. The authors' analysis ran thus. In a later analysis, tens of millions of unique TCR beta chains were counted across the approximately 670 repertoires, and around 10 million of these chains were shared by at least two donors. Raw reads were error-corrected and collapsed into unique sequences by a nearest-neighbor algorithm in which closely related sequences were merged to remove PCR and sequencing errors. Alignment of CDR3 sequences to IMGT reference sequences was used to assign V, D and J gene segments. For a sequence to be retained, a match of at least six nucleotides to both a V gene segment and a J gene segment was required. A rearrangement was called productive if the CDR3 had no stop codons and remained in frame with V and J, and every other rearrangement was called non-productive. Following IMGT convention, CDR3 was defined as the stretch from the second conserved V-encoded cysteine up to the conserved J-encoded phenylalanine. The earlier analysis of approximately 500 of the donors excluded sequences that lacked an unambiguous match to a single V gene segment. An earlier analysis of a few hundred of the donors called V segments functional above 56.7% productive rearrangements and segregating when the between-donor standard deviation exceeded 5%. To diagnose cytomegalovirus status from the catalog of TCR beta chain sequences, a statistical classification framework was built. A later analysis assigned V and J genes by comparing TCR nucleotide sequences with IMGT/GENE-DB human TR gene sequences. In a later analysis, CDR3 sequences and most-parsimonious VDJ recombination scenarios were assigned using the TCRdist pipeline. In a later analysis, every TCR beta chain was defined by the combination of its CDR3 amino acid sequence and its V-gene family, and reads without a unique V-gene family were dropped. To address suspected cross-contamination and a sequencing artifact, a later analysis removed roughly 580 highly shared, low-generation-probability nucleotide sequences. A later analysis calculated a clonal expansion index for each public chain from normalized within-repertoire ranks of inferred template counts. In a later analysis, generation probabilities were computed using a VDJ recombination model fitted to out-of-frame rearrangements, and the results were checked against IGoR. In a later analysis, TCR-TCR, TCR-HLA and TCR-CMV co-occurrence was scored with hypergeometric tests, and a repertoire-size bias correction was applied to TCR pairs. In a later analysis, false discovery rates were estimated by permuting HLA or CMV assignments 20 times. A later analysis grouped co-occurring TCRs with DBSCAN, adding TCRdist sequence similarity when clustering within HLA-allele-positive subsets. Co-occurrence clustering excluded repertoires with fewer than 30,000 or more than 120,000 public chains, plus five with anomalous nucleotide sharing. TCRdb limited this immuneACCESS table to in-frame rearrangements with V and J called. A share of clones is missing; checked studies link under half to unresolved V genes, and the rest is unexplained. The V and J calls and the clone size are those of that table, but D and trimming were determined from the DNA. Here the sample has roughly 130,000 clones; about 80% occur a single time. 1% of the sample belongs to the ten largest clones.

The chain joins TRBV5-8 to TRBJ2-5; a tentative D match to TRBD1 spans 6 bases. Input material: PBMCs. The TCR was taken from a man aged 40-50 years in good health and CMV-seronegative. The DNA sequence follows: TGTGCCAGCAGCCTTAGGACAGCTCAGGGGGAGACCCAGTACTTC. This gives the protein CASSLRTAQGETQYF.